This T cell receptor beta chain was captured by sequencing in a study of type 1 regulatory T cells. On the study more broadly: This in vitro CD4 product, T-allo10, is enriched for Tr1 cells and alloantigen-specific.

Broader study findings: Tr1 cells had a more restricted TCR repertoire than non-Tr1 cells.

With regard to this clonotype: Its antigen is unknown.

TCRdb passed the reads through MiXCR, listing each CDR3 protein once. The sample includes more than 4,000 distinct CDR3 sequences, roughly 24% seen only once; the top ten take about 38%. The CDR3 is 15 amino acids. V was cut by 6 bases and J by 7 bases, with 19 bases left in between. Germline lookup yields CDR1 DFQATT and CDR2 SNEGSKA (reference sequence). The gene calls are TRBV20-1 and TRBJ1-6; TRBD1 might be the D (5 bases). The sequenced material came from cultured type 1 regulatory T (Tr1) cells, either the whole culture or a sorted fraction (not recorded which). This TCR came from a human donor in good health. CDR3 region: CSAGDLTIPNSPLHF. In DNA form, the CDR3 reads TGCAGTGCCGGGGACCTTACCATCCCCAATTCACCCCTCCACTTT.